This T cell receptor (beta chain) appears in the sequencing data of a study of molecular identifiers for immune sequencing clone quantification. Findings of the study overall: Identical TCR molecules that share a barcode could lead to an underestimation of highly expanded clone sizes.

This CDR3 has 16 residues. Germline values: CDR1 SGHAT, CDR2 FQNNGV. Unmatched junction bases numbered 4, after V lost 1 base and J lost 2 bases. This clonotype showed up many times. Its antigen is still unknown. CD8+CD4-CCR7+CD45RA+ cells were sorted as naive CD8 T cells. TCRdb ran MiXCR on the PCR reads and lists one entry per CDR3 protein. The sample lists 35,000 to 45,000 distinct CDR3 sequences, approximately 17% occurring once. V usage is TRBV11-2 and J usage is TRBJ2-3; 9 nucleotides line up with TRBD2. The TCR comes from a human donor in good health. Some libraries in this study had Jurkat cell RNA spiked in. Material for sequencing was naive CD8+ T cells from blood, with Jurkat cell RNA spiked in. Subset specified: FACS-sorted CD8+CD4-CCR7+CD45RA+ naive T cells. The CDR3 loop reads CASSLVGGRATDTQYF. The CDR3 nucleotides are TGTGCCAGCAGCTTAGTAGGCGGGAGGGCCACAGATACGCAGTATTTT.